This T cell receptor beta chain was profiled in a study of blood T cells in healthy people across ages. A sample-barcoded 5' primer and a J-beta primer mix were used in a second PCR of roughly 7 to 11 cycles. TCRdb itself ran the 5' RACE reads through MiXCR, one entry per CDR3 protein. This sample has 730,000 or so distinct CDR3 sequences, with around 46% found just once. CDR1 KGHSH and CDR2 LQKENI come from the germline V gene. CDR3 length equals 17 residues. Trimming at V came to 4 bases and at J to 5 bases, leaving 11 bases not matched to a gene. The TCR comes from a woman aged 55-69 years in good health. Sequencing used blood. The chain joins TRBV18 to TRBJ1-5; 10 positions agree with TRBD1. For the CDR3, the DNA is TGTGCCAGCTCACGAAGAACTACCGGGACAGGGGATCAGCCCCAGCATTTT. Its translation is CASSRRTTGTGDQPQHF. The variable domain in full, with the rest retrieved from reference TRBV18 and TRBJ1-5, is NAGVMQNPRHLVRRRGQEARLRCSPMKGHSHVYWYRQLPEEGLKFMVYLQKENIIDESGMPKERFSAEFPKEGPSILRIQQVVRGDSAAYFCASSRRTTGTGDQPQHFGDGTRLSIL.